The clone carrying this T cell receptor beta chain was seen once. The CDR3 spans 13 residues. The V gene's germline CDR1 is GTSNPN and CDR2 SVGIG (reference sequence). V gave up 3 bases and J gave up 7 bases; unmatched junction bases: 5. This sample is drawn from a study of T cell responses to AZD1222 COVID-19 vaccine. Assay used: immunoSEQ multiplex PCR; TCRdb lists only in-frame clones, some missing. The sample contains some 86,000 clones, around nine tenths of which appear only once. The chain uses TRBV30 and TRBJ2-3; the match to TRBD2 covers 9 bases. The sequencing here drew on peripheral blood, taken 28 days after the second AZD1222 dose. The source of this sequence is an adult who received the AZD1222 COVID-19 vaccine. The CDR3 nucleotides are TGTGCCTGGAGGGGGACTAGCAGGAATACGCAGTATTTT. This sequence encodes CAWRGTSRNTQYF.